A selection of T cell receptor beta chains follows, all from one sample in a study of T-cell reconstitution after alpha-beta-depleted transplantation in children. In TCRdb, the PCR reads were re-called with MiXCR into one record per CDR3 protein. The data hold some 550,000 distinct CDR3 sequences, with under 30% observed a single time. The specimen comprised PBMCs, mostly from graft donor cells, sampled 360 days after TCRalphabeta/CD19-depleted stem cell transplant. The receptors shown here come from a boy under two years old who had a stem cell transplant for acute myeloid leukemia, so the T cells may come from the graft donor. Each CDR3 is given with its conserved first and last residue. A D gene is named only where the DNA matches it firmly. Clone size is shown for a subset of rows, as once, few, many or a class of expanded clone.

d_gene: TRBD1; j_gene: TRBJ2-7; len: 14; v_gene: TRBV7-6; abundance: .; CDR3nt: TGTGCCAGCAGCCCACAGGGGCATTCCTACGAGCAGTACTTC; CDR3aa: CASSPQGHSYEQYF
d_gene: .; j_gene: TRBJ2-1; len: 16; v_gene: TRBV6-1; abundance: .; CDR3nt: TGTGCCAGCAACAAGAGGAACGGGGGAGTTTACAATGAGCAGTTCTTC; CDR3aa: CASNKRNGGVYNEQFF
d_gene: .; j_gene: TRBJ1-1; len: 14; v_gene: TRBV10-3; abundance: .; CDR3nt: TGTGCCATCAGTGACTCTCGCTCCGCCACTGAAGCTTTCTTT; CDR3aa: CAISDSRSATEAFF
d_gene: .; j_gene: TRBJ1-1; len: 15; v_gene: TRBV20-1; abundance: few; CDR3nt: TGCAGTGCTAGACTTACGGGACAAAAGAACACTGAAGCTTTCTTT; CDR3aa: CSARLTGQKNTEAFF
d_gene: TRBD1; j_gene: TRBJ2-1; len: 16; v_gene: TRBV29-1; abundance: many; CDR3nt: TGCAGCTCTAGCTCGGACAGGTTGACCCAATACAATGAGCAGTTCTTC; CDR3aa: CSSSSDRLTQYNEQFF
d_gene: .; j_gene: TRBJ1-1; len: 13; v_gene: TRBV20-1; abundance: .; CDR3nt: TGCAGGGCGGTGGGGGGTGGTACGTCAAAAGCTTTCTTT; CDR3aa: CRAVGGGTSKAFF
d_gene: TRBD1; j_gene: TRBJ2-5; len: 21; v_gene: TRBV7-9; abundance: .; CDR3nt: TGTGCCAGCAGCTTATCCCCCCTGGGGGGGACAGGGGACGACAATCTAAAGACCCAGTACTTC; CDR3aa: CASSLSPLGGTGDDNLKTQYF
d_gene: .; j_gene: TRBJ1-1; len: 14; v_gene: TRBV30; abundance: .; CDR3nt: TGTGCCTGGGCGTCATTCAGGGGGAACACTGAAGCTTTCTTT; CDR3aa: CAWASFRGNTEAFF
d_gene: .; j_gene: TRBJ2-7; len: 11; v_gene: TRBV20-1; abundance: many; CDR3nt: TGCAGTGGTCGGAGGGGTGACGAGCAGTACTTC; CDR3aa: CSGRRGDEQYF
d_gene: .; j_gene: TRBJ2-1; len: 14; v_gene: TRBV20-1; abundance: many; CDR3nt: TGCAGTGCTAGAAATAGCTGGGACTACAATGAGCAGTTCTTC; CDR3aa: CSARNSWDYNEQFF
d_gene: TRBD1; j_gene: TRBJ1-1; len: 14; v_gene: TRBV20-1; abundance: few; CDR3nt: TGCAGTGCTCTTACAGGGGCTATGAACACTGAAGCTTTCTTT; CDR3aa: CSALTGAMNTEAFF
d_gene: .; j_gene: TRBJ2-7; len: 16; v_gene: TRBV7-9; abundance: .; CDR3nt: TGTGCCAGCAGCTCATTATCCGGGGCGAGGGTCTACGAGCAGTACTTC; CDR3aa: CASSSLSGARVYEQYF
d_gene: .; j_gene: TRBJ2-3; len: 16; v_gene: TRBV20-1; abundance: few; CDR3nt: TGCAGTGCTAGAGATGTCACGGGGGTAGGCACAGATACGCAGTATTTT; CDR3aa: CSARDVTGVGTDTQYF
d_gene: TRBD1; j_gene: TRBJ2-1; len: 12; v_gene: TRBV15; abundance: few; CDR3nt: TGTGCCACCAGCGGGACAGGCAATGAGCAGTTCTTC; CDR3aa: CATSGTGNEQFF
d_gene: TRBD2; j_gene: TRBJ2-2; len: 14; v_gene: TRBV20-1; abundance: few; CDR3nt: TGCAGTGCCGCGGGGGGGGCGAACACCGGGGAGCTGTTTTTT; CDR3aa: CSAAGGANTGELFF
d_gene: .; j_gene: TRBJ2-2; len: 13; v_gene: TRBV20-1; abundance: .; CDR3nt: TGCAGTGCTAGCGAAGCGAACACCGGGGAGCTGTTTTTT; CDR3aa: CSASEANTGELFF